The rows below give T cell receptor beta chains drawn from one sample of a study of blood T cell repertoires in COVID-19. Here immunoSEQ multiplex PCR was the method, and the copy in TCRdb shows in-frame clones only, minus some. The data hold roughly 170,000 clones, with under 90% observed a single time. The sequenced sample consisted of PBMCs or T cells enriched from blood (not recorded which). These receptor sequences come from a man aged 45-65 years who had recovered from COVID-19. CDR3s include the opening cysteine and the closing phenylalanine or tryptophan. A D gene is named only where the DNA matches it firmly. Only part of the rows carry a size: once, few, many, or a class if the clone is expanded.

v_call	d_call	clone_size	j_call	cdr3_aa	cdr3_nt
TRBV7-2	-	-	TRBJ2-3	CASSLLNTDTQYF	TGTGCCAGCAGCCTACTCAATACAGATACGCAGTATTTT
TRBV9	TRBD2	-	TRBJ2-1	CASSYRVAGNNEQFF	TGTGCCAGCAGCTACCGGGTAGCGGGGAACAATGAGCAGTTCTTC
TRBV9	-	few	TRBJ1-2	CASSETENYGYTF	TGTGCCAGCAGTGAGACGGAGAACTATGGCTACACCTTC
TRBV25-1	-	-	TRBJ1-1	CASRVQENTEAFF	TGTGCCAGCAGGGTACAGGAGAACACTGAAGCTTTCTTT
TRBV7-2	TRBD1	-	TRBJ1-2	CASSLSKGQGGNYGYTF	TGTGCCAGCAGCTTAAGTAAAGGACAGGGGGGTAACTATGGCTACACCTTC
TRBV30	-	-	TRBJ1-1	CAWSVLQFDTEAFF	TGTGCCTGGAGTGTGTTACAGTTCGACACTGAAGCTTTCTTT
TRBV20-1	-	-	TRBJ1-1	CSASKPKGGSQADAFF	TGCAGTGCTAGTAAGCCCAAGGGAGGTTCCCAGGCTGACGCTTTCTTT
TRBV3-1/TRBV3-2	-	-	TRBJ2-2	CASSHFGGVNTGELFF	TGTGCCAGCAGCCATTTTGGCGGGGTGAACACCGGGGAGCTGTTTTTT
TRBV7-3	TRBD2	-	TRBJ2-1	CASSSSAGGQNEQFF	TGTGCCAGCAGCTCCTCAGCGGGGGGTCAGAATGAGCAGTTCTTC
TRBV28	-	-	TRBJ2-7	CASSPAPPSEQYF	TGTGCCAGCAGTCCCGCGCCCCCTTCCGAGCAGTACTTC
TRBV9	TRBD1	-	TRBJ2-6	CASSAQGAGANVLTF	TGTGCCAGCAGCGCGCAGGGGGCCGGGGCCAACGTCCTGACTTTC
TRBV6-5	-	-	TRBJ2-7	CASSYSRPSSGGEQYF	TGTGCCAGCAGTTACTCTAGACCGTCTTCCGGGGGCGAGCAGTACTTC